This T cell receptor beta chain emerged from a study of T cell responses to AZD1222 COVID-19 vaccine. The assay was immunoSEQ multiplex PCR, and TCRdb's table has in-frame clones only and misses some. The sample shows 250,000 to 300,000 clones, around 92% of them seen only once. Germline-derived CDR1 and CDR2 are DFQATT and SNEGSKA (reference sequence). Between the trimmed V and J ends, which lost 3 bases and 5 bases, there was a span of 5 bases. The CDR3 sequence is 11 residues long. V and J are TRBV20-1 and TRBJ2-1; unclear D gene. This sequence originates from an adult who received the AZD1222 COVID-19 vaccine. The input for sequencing was peripheral blood, taken 28 days after the second AZD1222 dose. CDR3: CSARLNNEQFF. The DNA of the CDR3 is TGCAGTGCTAGGCTAAACAATGAGCAGTTCTTC.